At least ten counts were recorded for the clone carrying this T cell receptor (beta chain). The antigen remains undetermined. The data are from a study of cytomegalovirus exposure and HLA in healthy donors. A multiplex PCR was run with 60 Vbeta primers and 13 Jbeta primers. The assay was immunoSEQ multiplex PCR, and TCRdb's table has in-frame clones only and misses some. The sample consists of 150,000 or so clones, approximately 75% of them appearing once. General study findings and limits: Previously analyzed data showed that most TCR beta V segments were productive at a frequency of about 87% or about 30%.

CDR1 and CDR2 (germline): KGHSH, LQKENI. The CDR3 covers 15 residues. The V end lost 0 bases, the J end lost 2 bases, and 11 bases lay between the germline ends. The chain combines TRBV18 with TRBJ2-7; possibly TRBD1 for D (6 bases). The material sequenced was PBMCs. The clonotype originates from a man in his fifties or sixties in good health and CMV-seropositive. As DNA, the CDR3 is TGTGCCAGCTCACCACCGCGGACAGCCACCTACGAGCAGTACTTC. This encodes CASSPPRTATYEQYF.